This T cell receptor beta chain was documented in a study of T cell changes during pregnancy in multiple sclerosis. The trim removed 2 bases at V and 2 bases at J, leaving 6 bases unmatched. The CDR3 totals 15 residues. Germline V gene lookup returns CDR1 KGHSH and CDR2 LQKENI. Clones were read by immunoSEQ multiplex PCR, and TCRdb kept only the in-frame ones, dropping some. The sample carries roughly 23,000 clones, about 87% recorded once. The material was CD4+ T cells from peripheral blood mononuclear cells, obtained in the second trimester of pregnancy. The chain employs TRBV18 and TRBJ2-7; TRBD1 agrees at 7 bases. The source is a female donor in good health, enrolled as a control in a pregnancy study. CDR3 nucleotide sequence: TGTGCCAGCTCACCAGACAGGGCTCTTACCTACGAGCAGTACTTC. It encodes CASSPDRALTYEQYF. The full variable domain, completed using reference TRBV18 and TRBJ2-7, is NAGVMQNPRHLVRRRGQEARLRCSPMKGHSHVYWYRQLPEEGLKFMVYLQKENIIDESGMPKERFSAEFPKEGPSILRIQQVVRGDSAAYFCASSPDRALTYEQYFGPGTRLTVT.